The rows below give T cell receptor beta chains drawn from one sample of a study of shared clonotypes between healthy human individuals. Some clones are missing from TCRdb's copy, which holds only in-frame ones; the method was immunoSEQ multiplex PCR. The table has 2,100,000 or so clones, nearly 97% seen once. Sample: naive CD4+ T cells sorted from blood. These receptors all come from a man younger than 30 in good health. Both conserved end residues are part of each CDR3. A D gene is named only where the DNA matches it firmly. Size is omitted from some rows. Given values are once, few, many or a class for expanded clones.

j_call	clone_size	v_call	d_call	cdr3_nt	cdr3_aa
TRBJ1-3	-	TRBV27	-	TGTGCCAGCAGTTCACTGGGGGCCGGAAACACCATATATTTT	CASSSLGAGNTIYF
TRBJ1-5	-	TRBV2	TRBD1	TGTGCCAGCAGTGGGACAGGGGGTCAGCCCCAGCATTTT	CASSGTGGQPQHF
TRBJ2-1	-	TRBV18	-	TGTGCCAGCTCACCACCAACTAGCACCTACAATGAGCAGTTCTTC	CASSPPTSTYNEQFF
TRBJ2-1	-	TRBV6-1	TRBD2	TGTGCCAGCAGTGACTCCGGGGCTAGCGGATTTTTCTTC	CASSDSGASGFFF
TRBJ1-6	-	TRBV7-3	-	TGTGCCAGCAGCTTAGGGTACAATTCACCCCTCCACTTT	CASSLGYNSPLHF
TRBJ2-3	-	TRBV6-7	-	TGTGCCAGCAGTCCCCTTATAGCGGAGAAGCTTACTAGCACAGATACGCAGTATTTT	CASSPLIAEKLTSTDTQYF
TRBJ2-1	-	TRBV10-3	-	TGTGCCATCAGTGACAGTTACTCCTACAATGAGCAGTTCTTC	CAISDSYSYNEQFF
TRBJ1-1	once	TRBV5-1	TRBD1	TGCGCCAGCAGCCCAACCCCGGGACAGGAGAATGAAGCTTTCTTT	CASSPTPGQENEAFF
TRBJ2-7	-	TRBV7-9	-	TGTGCCAGCGGGACACACCTAAGCTACGAGCAGTACTTC	CASGTHLSYEQYF
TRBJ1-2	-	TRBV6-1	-	TGTGCCAGCAGTGTACCGTCCAGCTATGGCTACACCTTC	CASSVPSSYGYTF
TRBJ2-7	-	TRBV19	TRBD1	TGTGCCAGTAGTAACAGGGGCTACGAGCAGTACTTC	CASSNRGYEQYF
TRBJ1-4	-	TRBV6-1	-	TGTGCCAGCAGTGAAGCCAGGGCTCAACTGTTTTTT	CASSEARAQLFF
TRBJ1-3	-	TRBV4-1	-	TGCGCCAGCAGCCAACTCGTCAGGTCTGGAAACACCATATATTTT	CASSQLVRSGNTIYF
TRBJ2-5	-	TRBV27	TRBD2	TGTGCCAGCAGTTTATTCGCGACTAGCGGAGAGACCCAGTACTTC	CASSLFATSGETQYF
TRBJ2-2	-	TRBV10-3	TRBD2	TGTGCCATCAGTGCGACTAGCGGAGCGAACACCGGGGAGCTGTTTTTT	CAISATSGANTGELFF
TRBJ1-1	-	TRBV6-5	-	TGTGCCAGCAGTACCGGACAGAACACTGAAGCTTTCTTT	CASSTGQNTEAFF
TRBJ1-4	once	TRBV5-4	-	TGTGCCAGCAGCGTCGGACAGACCGTCGCAGCCGCAACTAATGAAAAACTGTTTTTT	CASSVGQTVAAATNEKLFF
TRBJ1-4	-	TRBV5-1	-	TGCGCCAGCAGCTTGCAGGGGCCAAATAATGAAAAACTGTTTTTT	CASSLQGPNNEKLFF
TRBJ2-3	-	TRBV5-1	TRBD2	TGCGCCAGCAGCTTGGTGCTAGCGGGGGGGACCAGTACGCAGTATTTT	CASSLVLAGGTSTQYF
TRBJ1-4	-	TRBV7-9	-	TGTGCCAGCAGCTCTCAGGCAACTAATGAAAAACTGTTTTTT	CASSSQATNEKLFF
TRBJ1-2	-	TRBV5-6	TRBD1	TGTGCCAGCAGCAATGACAGGGGGCCTGGCTACACCTTC	CASSNDRGPGYTF
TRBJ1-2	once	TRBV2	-	TGTGCCAGCAGTGCCAGTGGGGCAAAGTCCTCTGGCTACACCTTC	CASSASGAKSSGYTF
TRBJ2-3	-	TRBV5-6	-	TGTGCCAGCAGCTTAGATAGGGAGTCAACCTCCTACACAGATACGCAGTATTTT	CASSLDRESTSYTDTQYF
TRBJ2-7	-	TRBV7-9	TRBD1	TGTGCCAGCACCCCTGGGGGACAGGCCTACGAGCAGTACTTC	CASTPGGQAYEQYF
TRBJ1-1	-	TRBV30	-	TGTGCCTGGAGTGTAGGGCAGGAAAATGAAGCTTTCTTT	CAWSVGQENEAFF
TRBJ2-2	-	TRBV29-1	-	TGCAGCGTTGTAACCGGGGCTCGGACCGGGGAGCTGTTTTTT	CSVVTGARTGELFF